This T cell receptor (beta chain) comes out of a study of CD8+ T cells in alopecia areata. The treatment: oral pan-JAK inhibitor, 5-10 mg twice daily. This CDR3 region has 14 residues. Germline V lookup: CDR1 WSHSY, CDR2 SAAADI. V was pared by 4 bases and J by 5 bases, with 14 bases between. Investigators isolated RNA and reverse transcribed it into cDNA to act as the sequencing template. The data were produced by immunoSEQ multiplex PCR, yet TCRdb's version contains in-frame clones alone and is incomplete. The table has about 180,000 clones, about 48% seen once. Points from the study as a whole: An increase in clonality over normal scalp was evident in lesional scalp, especially alopecia totalis/universalis.

This clone came up a few times. Its specificity is unknown. The V call is TRBV10-2, the J call TRBJ2-5, with D unresolved. The receptor's source is a human donor with alopecia areata. The source was CD8+ T cells sorted from blood, collected at week 24, from a patient treated with tofacitinib. CDR3 sequence (DNA): TGCGCCAGCAGTGTTTATAGAAGGAGTGAGACCCAGTACTTC. This gives the protein CASSVYRRSETQYF.